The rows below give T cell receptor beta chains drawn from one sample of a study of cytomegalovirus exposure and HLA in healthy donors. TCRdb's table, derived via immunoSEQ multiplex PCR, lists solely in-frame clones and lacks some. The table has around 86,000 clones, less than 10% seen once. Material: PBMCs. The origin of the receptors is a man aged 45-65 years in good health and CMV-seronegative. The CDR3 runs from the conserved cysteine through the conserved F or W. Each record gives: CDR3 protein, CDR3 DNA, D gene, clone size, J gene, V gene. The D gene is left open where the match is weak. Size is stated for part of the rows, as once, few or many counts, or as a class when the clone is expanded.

CASSQWARSGTEAFF	TGTGCCAGCAGCCAATGGGCCAGATCGGGAACTGAAGCTTTCTTT	NA	NA	TRBJ1-1	TRBV16
CASRPQGPSNQPQHF	TGTGCCAGCAGACCACAGGGCCCTAGCAATCAGCCCCAGCATTTT	NA	few	TRBJ1-5	TRBV28
CASSEGLADSYEQYF	TGTGCCAGCAGCGAGGGACTAGCGGACTCCTACGAGCAGTACTTC	TRBD2	NA	TRBJ2-7	TRBV6-1
CASSPLPSASGRTPYEQYF	TGTGCCAGCAGCCCTCTCCCGAGCGCTAGCGGCCGGACCCCCTACGAGCAGTACTTC	TRBD2	NA	TRBJ2-7	TRBV16
CASSSTGTSTEQFF	TGTGCTAGCAGCTCGACCGGGACTAGCACTGAGCAGTTCTTC	TRBD2	few	TRBJ2-1	TRBV7-7
CASSFGIQGAAFF	TGTGCCAGCAGTTTTGGGATACAGGGGGCCGCTTTCTTT	TRBD1	few	TRBJ1-1	TRBV28
CASSLTFSDTQYF	TGTGCCAGCAGCTTAACTTTCTCCGATACGCAGTATTTT	NA	NA	TRBJ2-3	TRBV7-2
CSSRTPGDEQYF	TGCAGCTCACGGACTCCGGGCGACGAGCAGTACTTC	NA	NA	TRBJ2-7	TRBV29-1
CASSDSSDRGREGYTF	TGTGCCAGCAGTGACTCGAGTGACAGGGGTCGAGAGGGCTACACCTTC	TRBD1	once	TRBJ1-2	TRBV6-4
CSAVLSGNEAFF	TGCAGCGCCGTTCTGAGCGGTAATGAAGCTTTCTTT	NA	NA	TRBJ1-1	TRBV29-1
CASSPRSGGRETQYF	TGTGCCAGCAGTCCACGAAGTGGCGGGAGAGAGACCCAGTACTTC	TRBD2	NA	TRBJ2-5	TRBV28
CASSLESRALKNSPLHF	TGTGCCAGCAGCTTAGAATCCAGGGCGTTGAAAAATTCCCCCCTCCACTTT	NA	NA	TRBJ1-6	TRBV11-2
CASRGQMNTEAFF	TGTGCCAGCAGGGGACAGATGAACACTGAAGCTTTCTTT	TRBD1	few	TRBJ1-1	TRBV6-5
CASSVDGTDTQYF	TGTGCCAGCAGCGTAGACGGGACAGATACGCAGTATTTT	NA	few	TRBJ2-3	TRBV9
CASSPGQLRYNSPLHF	TGTGCCAGCAGCCCAGGACAGCTAAGATATAATTCACCCCTCCACTTT	NA	few	TRBJ1-6	TRBV14
CSVLSGEQYF	TGCAGCGTTCTTTCCGGCGAGCAGTACTTC	NA	NA	TRBJ2-7	TRBV29-1